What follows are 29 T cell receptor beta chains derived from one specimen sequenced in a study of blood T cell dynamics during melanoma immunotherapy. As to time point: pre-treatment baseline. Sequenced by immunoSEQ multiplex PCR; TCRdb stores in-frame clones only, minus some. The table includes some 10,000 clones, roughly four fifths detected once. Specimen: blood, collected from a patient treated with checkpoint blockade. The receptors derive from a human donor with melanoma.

CDR3 nucleotide sequence: TGTGCCAGCAGCGGCGGACTAGCGGGGTTCGATACGCAGTATTTT. Protein sequence: CASSGGLAGFDTQYF. The genes are TRBV5-4 and TRBJ2-3; 12 nucleotides line up with TRBD2. Germline V gene data show CDR1 as SGHNT and CDR2 as YYREEE (reference sequence). Trimming at V came to 4 bases and at J to 6 bases, leaving 6 bases not matched to a gene. The CDR3 consists of 15 residues.

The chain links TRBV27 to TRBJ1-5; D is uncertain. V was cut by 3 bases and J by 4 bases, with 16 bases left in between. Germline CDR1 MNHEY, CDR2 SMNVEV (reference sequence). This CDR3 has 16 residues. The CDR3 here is CASSFTSRGSNQPQHF. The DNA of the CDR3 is TGTGCCAGCAGTTTTACTAGTCGGGGATCTAATCAGCCCCAGCATTTT.

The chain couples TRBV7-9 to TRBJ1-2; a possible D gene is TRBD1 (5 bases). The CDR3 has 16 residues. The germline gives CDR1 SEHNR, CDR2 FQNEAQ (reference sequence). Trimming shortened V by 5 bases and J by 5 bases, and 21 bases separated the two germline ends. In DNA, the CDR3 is TGTGCCAGCAGCCTTAATAAGGGCAGGGTTACGTATGGCTACACCTTC. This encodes CASSLNKGRVTYGYTF.

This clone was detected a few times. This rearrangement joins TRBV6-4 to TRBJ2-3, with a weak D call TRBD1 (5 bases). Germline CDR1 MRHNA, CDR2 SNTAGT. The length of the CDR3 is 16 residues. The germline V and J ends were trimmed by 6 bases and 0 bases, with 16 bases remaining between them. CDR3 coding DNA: TGTGCCAGCAGCCTAACCCCACAGGAGAGCACAGATACGCAGTATTTT. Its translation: CASSLTPQESTDTQYF.

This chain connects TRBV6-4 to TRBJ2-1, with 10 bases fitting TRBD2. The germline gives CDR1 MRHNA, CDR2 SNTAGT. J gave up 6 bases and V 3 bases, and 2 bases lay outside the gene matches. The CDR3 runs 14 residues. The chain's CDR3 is CASSESGGANEQFF. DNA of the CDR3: TGTGCCAGCAGTGAAAGCGGGGGGGCCAATGAGCAGTTCTTC.

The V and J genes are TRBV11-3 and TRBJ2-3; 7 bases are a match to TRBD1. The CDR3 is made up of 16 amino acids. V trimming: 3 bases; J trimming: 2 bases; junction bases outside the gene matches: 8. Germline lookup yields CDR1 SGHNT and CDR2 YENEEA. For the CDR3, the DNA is TGTGCCAGCAGCTTTAGACAGGGTTCGGTCACAGATACGCAGTATTTT. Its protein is CASSFRQGSVTDTQYF. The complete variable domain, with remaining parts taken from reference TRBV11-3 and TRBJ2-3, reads EAGVVQSPRYKIIEKKQPVAFWCNPISGHNTLYWYLQNLGQGPELLIRYENEEAVDDSQLPKDRFSAERLKGVDSTLKIQPAELGDSAVYLCASSFRQGSVTDTQYFGPGTRLTVL.

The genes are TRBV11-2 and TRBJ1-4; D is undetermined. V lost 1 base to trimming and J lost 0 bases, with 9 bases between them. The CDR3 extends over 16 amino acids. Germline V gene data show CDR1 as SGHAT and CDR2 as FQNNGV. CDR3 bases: TGTGCCAGCAGCTTAGGAGGCGGTACAACTAATGAAAAACTGTTTTTT. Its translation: CASSLGGGTTNEKLFF.

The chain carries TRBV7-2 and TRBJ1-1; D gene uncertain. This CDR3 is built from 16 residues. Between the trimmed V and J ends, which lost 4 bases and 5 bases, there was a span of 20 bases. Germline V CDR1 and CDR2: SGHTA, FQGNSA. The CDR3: CASSSTKTRFWTEAFF. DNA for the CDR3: TGTGCCAGCAGCTCGACTAAGACTCGGTTTTGGACTGAAGCTTTCTTT.

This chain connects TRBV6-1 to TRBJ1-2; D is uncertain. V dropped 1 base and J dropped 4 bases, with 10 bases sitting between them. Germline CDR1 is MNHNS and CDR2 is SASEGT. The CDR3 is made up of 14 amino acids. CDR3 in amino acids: CASSEVRRSYGYTF. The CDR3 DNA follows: TGTGCCAGCAGTGAAGTCAGACGAAGCTATGGCTACACCTTC.

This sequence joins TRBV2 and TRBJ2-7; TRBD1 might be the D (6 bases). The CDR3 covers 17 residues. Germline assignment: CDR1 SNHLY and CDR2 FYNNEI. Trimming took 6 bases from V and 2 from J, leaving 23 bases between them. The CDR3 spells CASRVRVQGALAYEQYF. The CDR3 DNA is TGTGCCAGCAGGGTTAGGGTACAGGGAGCATTAGCCTACGAGCAGTACTTC.

CDR3 DNA sequence: TGTGCCAGCAGCTTAGCTGGTCTCGGTGAGCAGTTCTTC. This codes for CASSLAGLGEQFF. The chain uses TRBV7-8 and TRBJ2-1; D unclear. V was trimmed by 0 bases and J by 9 bases, leaving 9 bases between them. The CDR3 totals 13 residues. The germline CDR1 and CDR2 sequences are SGHVS and FQNEAQ.

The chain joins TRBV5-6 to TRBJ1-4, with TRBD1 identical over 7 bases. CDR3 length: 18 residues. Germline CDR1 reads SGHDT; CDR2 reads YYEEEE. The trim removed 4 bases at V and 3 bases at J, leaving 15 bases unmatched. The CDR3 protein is CASSALIGGGGPNEKLFF. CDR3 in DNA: TGTGCCAGCAGCGCGTTGATAGGAGGGGGCGGACCTAATGAAAAACTGTTTTTT.

The DNA for the CDR3 is TGCAGCGTTCGACAGGGGGCAATGAACACTGAAGCTTTCTTT. Its translation: CSVRQGAMNTEAFF. The chain joins TRBV29-1 to TRBJ1-1; 10 bases line up with TRBD1. Germline loops: CDR1 SQVTM, CDR2 ANQGSEA. The V and J ends lost 5 bases and 0 bases, in that order; junction bases with no gene match: 3. The CDR3 covers 14 residues.

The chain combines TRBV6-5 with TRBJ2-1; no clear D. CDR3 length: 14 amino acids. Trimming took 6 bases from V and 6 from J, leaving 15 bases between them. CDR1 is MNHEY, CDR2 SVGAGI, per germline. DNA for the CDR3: TGTGCCAGCAGCCCAGACCTAGGTATCAATGAGCAGTTCTTC. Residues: CASSPDLGINEQFF.

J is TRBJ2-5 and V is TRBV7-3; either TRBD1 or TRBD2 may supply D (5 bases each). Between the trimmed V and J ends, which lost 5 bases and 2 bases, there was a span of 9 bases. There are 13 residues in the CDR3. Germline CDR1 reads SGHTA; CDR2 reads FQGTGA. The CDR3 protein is CASSRGVQETQYF. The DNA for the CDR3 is TGTGCCAGCAGCCGAGGGGTTCAAGAGACCCAGTACTTC.

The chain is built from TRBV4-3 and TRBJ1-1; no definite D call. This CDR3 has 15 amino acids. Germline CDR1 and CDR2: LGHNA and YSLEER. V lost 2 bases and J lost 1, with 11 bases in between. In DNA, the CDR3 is TGCGCCAGCAGCCAAAGGGTGAGGGCGAACACTGAAGCTTTCTTT. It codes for CASSQRVRANTEAFF.

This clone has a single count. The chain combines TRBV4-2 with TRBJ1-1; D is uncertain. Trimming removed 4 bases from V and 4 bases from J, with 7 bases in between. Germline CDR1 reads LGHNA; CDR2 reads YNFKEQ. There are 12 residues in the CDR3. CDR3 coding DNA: TGTGCCAGCAGCCCAGGATCCACTGAAGCTTTCTTT. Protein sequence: CASSPGSTEAFF.

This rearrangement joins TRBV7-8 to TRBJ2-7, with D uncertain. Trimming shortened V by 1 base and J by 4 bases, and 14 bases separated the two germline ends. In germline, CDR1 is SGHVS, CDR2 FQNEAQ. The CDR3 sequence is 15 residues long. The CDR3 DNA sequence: TGTGCCAGCAGCTTAGATCCCCGGTCAGGATACGAGCAGTACTTC. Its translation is CASSLDPRSGYEQYF.

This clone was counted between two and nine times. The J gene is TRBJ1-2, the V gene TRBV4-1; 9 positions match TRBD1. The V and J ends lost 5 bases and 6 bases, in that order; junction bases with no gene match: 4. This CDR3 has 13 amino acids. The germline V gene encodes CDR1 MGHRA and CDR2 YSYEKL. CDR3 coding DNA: TGCGCCAGCAGCAAGACAGGGGGGGATGGCTACACCTTC. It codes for CASSKTGGDGYTF.

CDR3 DNA: TGTGCCAGCAGTTCAGCGGGGTCCTTTCGAGATACGCAGTATTTT. The encoded protein is CASSSAGSFRDTQYF. The chain combines TRBV28 with TRBJ2-3; 7 bases map to TRBD2. This CDR3 has 15 amino acids. Germline V gives CDR1 MDHEN, CDR2 SYDVKM. V lost 4 bases and J lost 5; bases outside the gene matches: 9.

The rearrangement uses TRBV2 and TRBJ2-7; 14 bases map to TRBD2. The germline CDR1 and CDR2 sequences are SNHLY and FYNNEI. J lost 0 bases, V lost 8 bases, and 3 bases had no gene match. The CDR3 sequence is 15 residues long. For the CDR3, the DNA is TGTGCCAGCGGGACTAGCGGGGGCCGCTCCTACGAGCAGTACTTC. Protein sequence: CASGTSGGRSYEQYF.

The CDR3 region is CATNRGFNQPQHF. DNA for the CDR3: TGTGCCACCAACAGGGGGTTTAATCAGCCCCAGCATTTT. The rearrangement joins TRBV7-3 to TRBJ1-5, with TRBD1 matching over 8 bases. The trim removed 10 bases at V and 4 bases at J, leaving 6 bases unmatched. The CDR3 loop spans 13 amino acids. Germline CDR1 is SGHTA and CDR2 is FQGTGA. Full variable domain (rest looked up from reference TRBV7-3 and TRBJ1-5): GAGVSQTPSNKVTEKGKYVELRCDPISGHTALYWYRQSLGQGPEFLIYFQGTGAADDSGLPNDRFFAVRPEGSVSTLKIQRTERGDSAVYLCATNRGFNQPQHFGDGTRLSIL.

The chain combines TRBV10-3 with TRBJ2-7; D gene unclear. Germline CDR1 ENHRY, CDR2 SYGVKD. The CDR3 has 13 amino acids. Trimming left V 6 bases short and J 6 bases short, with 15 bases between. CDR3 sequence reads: CAISDLTPTEQYF. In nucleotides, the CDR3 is TGTGCCATCAGCGATCTGACACCGACCGAGCAGTACTTC.

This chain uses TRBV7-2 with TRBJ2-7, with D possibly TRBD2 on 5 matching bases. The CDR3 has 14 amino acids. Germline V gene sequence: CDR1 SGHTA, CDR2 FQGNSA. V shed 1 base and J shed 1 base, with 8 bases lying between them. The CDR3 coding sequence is TGTGCCAGCAGCTTAGATCCGGGGTCCTACGAGCAGTACTTC. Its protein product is CASSLDPGSYEQYF.

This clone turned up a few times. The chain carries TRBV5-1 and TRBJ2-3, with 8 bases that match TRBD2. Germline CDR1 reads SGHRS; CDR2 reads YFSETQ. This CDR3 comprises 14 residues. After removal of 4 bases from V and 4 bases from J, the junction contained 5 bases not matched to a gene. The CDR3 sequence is CASSQSGGADTQYF. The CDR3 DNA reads TGCGCCAGCAGCCAAAGCGGGGGTGCAGATACGCAGTATTTT.

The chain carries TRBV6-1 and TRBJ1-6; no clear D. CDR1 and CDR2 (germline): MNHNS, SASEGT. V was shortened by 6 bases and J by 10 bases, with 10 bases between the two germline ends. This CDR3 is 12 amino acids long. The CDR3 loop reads CASRTGSSPLHF. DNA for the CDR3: TGTGCCAGCAGAACTGGGTCCTCACCCCTCCACTTT.

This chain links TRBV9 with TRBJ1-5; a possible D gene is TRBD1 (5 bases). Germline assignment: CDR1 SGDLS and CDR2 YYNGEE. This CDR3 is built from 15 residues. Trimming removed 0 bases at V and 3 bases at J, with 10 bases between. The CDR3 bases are TGTGCCAGCAGCGTAGGGCCAGGGTCCAATCAGCCCCAGCATTTT. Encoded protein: CASSVGPGSNQPQHF. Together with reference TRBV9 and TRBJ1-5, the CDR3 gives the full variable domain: DSGVTQTPKHLITATGQRVTLRCSPRSGDLSVYWYQQSLDQGLQFLIQYYNGEERAKGNILERFSAQQFPDLHSELNLSSLELGDSALYFCASSVGPGSNQPQHFGDGTRLSIL.

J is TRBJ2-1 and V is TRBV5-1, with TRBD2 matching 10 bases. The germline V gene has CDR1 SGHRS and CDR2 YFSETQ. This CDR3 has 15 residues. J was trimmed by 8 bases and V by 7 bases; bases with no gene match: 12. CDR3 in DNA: TGCGCCAGCGGCCCCGTGATAGCGGGGGGACATGAGCAGTTCTTC. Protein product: CASGPVIAGGHEQFF.

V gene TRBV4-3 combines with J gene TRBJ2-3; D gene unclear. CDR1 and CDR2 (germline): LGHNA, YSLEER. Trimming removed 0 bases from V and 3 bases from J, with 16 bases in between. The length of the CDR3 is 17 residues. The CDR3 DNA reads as TGCGCCAGCAGCCAAGATCGCGGACGCTCGAATACAGATACGCAGTATTTT. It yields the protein CASSQDRGRSNTDTQYF.